The entry that follows covers one T cell receptor (beta chain) sequence. Antigen unknown. This record comes from a study of cytomegalovirus exposure and HLA in healthy donors. In nominal health when sampled, donors likely had unrecorded immune exposures nonetheless. The PCR ran on 60 Vbeta and 13 Jbeta primers. TCRdb keeps only in-frame clones here, not all; method: immunoSEQ multiplex PCR. The sample contains 150,000 to 200,000 clones, roughly 70% of which appear only once. Study-wide findings and caveats: Sequence variants that were highly shared formed a cluster that was likely a sequencing artifact. Cytomegalovirus association was listed for under 200 TCR beta chains.

The sequence was obtained from a girl aged 10-17 years in good health and CMV-seronegative. Sequenced input: PBMCs.

CDR3 bases: TGTGCCATCAGTGAGTGGGGACAGCCGAACCAAGAGACCCAGTACTTC. Protein: CAISEWGQPNQETQYF. The gene calls are TRBV10-3 and TRBJ2-5; 7 nucleotides line up with TRBD1. The CDR3 contains 16 residues. CDR1 and CDR2 (germline): ENHRY, SYGVKD. V lost 1 base and J lost 0; bases outside the gene matches: 5.